The rows below give T cell receptor beta chains drawn from one sample of a study of blood T cell repertoires in COVID-19. Data came from immunoSEQ multiplex PCR; TCRdb stores just in-frame clones and leaves some out. The table lists 300,000 to 450,000 clones, about 87% of them singletons. Specimen: PBMCs or T cells enriched from blood (not recorded which). These receptors were taken from a young man who had recovered from COVID-19. CDR3s include the opening cysteine and the closing phenylalanine or tryptophan. D genes are given only for firm matches. Some rows have no size entry. The others give once, few or many, or a class for an expanded clone.

size: .; D: .; J: TRBJ2-5; V: TRBV4-2; CDR3: CASSQVGGAAMLETQYF; DNA: TGTGCCAGCAGCCAAGTTGGTGGGGCGGCAATGCTGGAGACCCAGTACTTC
size: .; D: .; J: TRBJ2-7; V: TRBV6-5; CDR3: CASSTPEGSYEQYF; DNA: TGTGCCAGCAGTACCCCCGAGGGCTCCTACGAGCAGTACTTC
size: .; D: .; J: TRBJ2-1; V: TRBV13; CDR3: CASSLRRQSYNEQFF; DNA: TGTGCCAGCAGCTTACGTAGACAGAGCTACAATGAGCAGTTCTTC
size: .; D: .; J: TRBJ2-5; V: TRBV20-1; CDR3: CSASPWGLQETQYF; DNA: TGCAGTGCTAGTCCATGGGGACTCCAAGAGACCCAGTACTTC
size: .; D: .; J: TRBJ2-7; V: TRBV12-3/TRBV12-4; CDR3: CASSSTGSEQYF; DNA: TGTGCCAGCAGCAGTACGGGTTCCGAGCAGTACTTC
size: .; D: TRBD1; J: TRBJ1-3; V: TRBV3-1/TRBV3-2; CDR3: CASSQVLVRGFSGNTIYF; DNA: TGTGCCAGCAGCCAAGTACTGGTCAGGGGGTTTTCTGGAAACACCATATATTTT
size: few; D: TRBD1; J: TRBJ1-5; V: TRBV6-6; CDR3: CASSLSGQEYPTQPQHF; DNA: TGTGCCAGCAGTCTCTCGGGACAGGAGTACCCAACTCAGCCCCAGCATTTT
size: .; D: TRBD1; J: TRBJ1-3; V: TRBV25-1; CDR3: CASSEGPGTGASGNTIYF; DNA: TGTGCCAGCAGTGAGGGACCCGGGACAGGCGCTTCTGGAAACACCATATATTTT
size: .; D: .; J: TRBJ2-7; V: TRBV5-6; CDR3: CASSLTGTSEQYF; DNA: TGTGCCAGCAGCTTAACCGGGACTTCCGAGCAGTACTTC
size: .; D: .; J: TRBJ1-1; V: TRBV19; CDR3: CASSIGQGGIAEAFF; DNA: TGTGCCAGTAGTATCGGGCAGGGAGGAATTGCTGAAGCTTTCTTT
size: few; D: .; J: TRBJ1-2; V: TRBV18; CDR3: CASSPGAVDGYTF; DNA: TGTGCCAGCTCACCGGGGGCCGTTGATGGCTACACCTTC
size: .; D: TRBD1; J: TRBJ2-3; V: TRBV7-3; CDR3: CASSSGTVSPDTQYF; DNA: TGTGCCAGCAGCTCGGGGACAGTCAGCCCAGATACGCAGTATTTT
size: once; D: TRBD1; J: TRBJ1-4; V: TRBV4-3; CDR3: CASSLQGGTNEKLFF; DNA: TGCGCCAGCAGCCTACAGGGGGGGACTAATGAAAAACTGTTTTTT
size: .; D: TRBD2; J: TRBJ2-5; V: TRBV24-1; CDR3: CATSSSGDSEETQYF; DNA: TGTGCCACCAGTAGTAGCGGGGATTCAGAAGAGACCCAGTACTTC
size: .; D: .; J: TRBJ1-1; V: TRBV10-3; CDR3: CAISEDHRAFF; DNA: TGTGCCATCAGTGAAGATCATCGGGCTTTCTTT
size: .; D: TRBD1; J: TRBJ2-2; V: TRBV6-5; CDR3: CASSFLDRADTGELFF; DNA: TGTGCCAGCAGTTTTTTGGACAGGGCGGACACCGGGGAGCTGTTTTTT
size: once; D: .; J: TRBJ1-2; V: TRBV30; CDR3: CAWSQGGYGYTF; DNA: TGTGCCTGGAGTCAGGGAGGCTATGGCTACACCTTC
size: .; D: .; J: TRBJ2-7; V: TRBV9; CDR3: CASSVGGGSEQYF; DNA: TGTGCCAGCAGCGTAGGCGGGGGCTCCGAGCAGTACTTC
size: .; D: TRBD2; J: TRBJ2-2; V: TRBV30; CDR3: CAWSNPSGGAIGELFF; DNA: TGTGCCTGGAGTAACCCTAGCGGGGGGGCCATCGGGGAGCTGTTTTTT
size: few; D: .; J: TRBJ1-1; V: TRBV14; CDR3: CASSLRQINTEAFF; DNA: TGTGCCAGCAGCCTGAGACAAATTAACACTGAAGCTTTCTTT
size: .; D: .; J: TRBJ2-4; V: TRBV14; CDR3: CASSPPSRGEKAKNIQYF; DNA: TGTGCCAGCAGCCCCCCGAGTCGAGGCGAGAAGGCCAAAAACATTCAGTACTTC
size: once; D: .; J: TRBJ2-5; V: TRBV5-1; CDR3: CASSLAGGALSWETQYF; DNA: TGCGCCAGCAGCTTGGCAGGAGGGGCCCTTAGTTGGGAGACCCAGTACTTC